These T cell receptor beta chains were read from a single sample in a study of blood T cell repertoires in COVID-19. TCRdb's table, derived via immunoSEQ multiplex PCR, lists solely in-frame clones and lacks some. The sample lists over 250,000 clones; approximately 82% were seen once. The sample taken for sequencing was PBMCs or T cells enriched from blood (not recorded which). These receptors were obtained from a man aged 40-50 years who had been exposed to COVID-19. Each CDR3 is given with its conserved first and last residue. D genes are given only for firm matches. Clone size, where shown, is once, few, many, or a class for clones that have expanded.

J | D | size | length | V | DNA | CDR3
TRBJ1-2 | - | - | 15 | TRBV9 | TGTGCCAGCAGCGTCCAGGGGAGTACTAACTATGGCTACACCTTC | CASSVQGSTNYGYTF
TRBJ2-2 | TRBD1 | - | 14 | TRBV19 | TGTGCCAGTAGACCGGACAGGGACTCCGGGGAGCTGTTTTTT | CASRPDRDSGELFF
TRBJ2-1 | TRBD2 | - | 15 | TRBV9 | TGTGCCAGCAATTTCGGCGGGAGGAATCCGGGGGAGCAGTTCTTC | CASNFGGRNPGEQFF
TRBJ2-3 | - | - | 12 | TRBV19 | TGTGCCAGTAGTTCCTCTTCTTCTACGCAGTATTTT | CASSSSSSTQYF
TRBJ2-5 | - | - | 14 | TRBV21-1 | TGTGCCAGCAGCGTACAGGGGGCTCAAGAGACCCAGTACTTC | CASSVQGAQETQYF
TRBJ1-2 | - | - | 11 | TRBV2 | TGTGCCAGCAACGGTGGTTATGGCTACACCTTC | CASNGGYGYTF
TRBJ1-4 | - | few | 15 | TRBV10-1 | TGCGCCAGCAGAAAATCGACAGACAAAGCGGAAAAACTGTTTTTT | CASRKSTDKAEKLFF
TRBJ1-3 | - | - | 11 | TRBV7-9 | TGTGCCAGCAGCTTCTTAAACACCATATATTTT | CASSFLNTIYF
TRBJ1-6 | TRBD1 | few | 15 | TRBV5-4 | TGTGCCAGCAGCCGCCCGGACAGGGGCCACTCACCCCTCCACTTT | CASSRPDRGHSPLHF
TRBJ2-3 | TRBD2 | - | 19 | TRBV13 | TGTGCCAGCAGCTTGGGGCTAGCGGGCTACCGGACTAGCACAGATACGCAGTATTTT | CASSLGLAGYRTSTDTQYF
TRBJ1-5 | TRBD1 | few | 14 | TRBV11-2 | TGTGCCAGCAGCTGGGGACAGGGAGATCAGCCCCAGCATTTT | CASSWGQGDQPQHF
TRBJ1-5 | - | - | 13 | TRBV6-5 | TGTGCCAGCAGCCAAGGGACATCTCAGCCCCAGCATTTT | CASSQGTSQPQHF
TRBJ1-2 | - | - | 12 | TRBV3-1/TRBV3-2 | TGTGCCAGCAGCCAAGATCGGTCCCGCTACACCTTC | CASSQDRSRYTF
TRBJ2-5 | TRBD2 | - | 17 | TRBV13 | TGTGCCAGCAGCTTCTGGGGTCTAGCGGGAGATTCTGAGACCCAGTACTTC | CASSFWGLAGDSETQYF
TRBJ1-1 | - | - | 15 | TRBV7-9 | TGTGCCAGCAGACGAACAGGGTTTAAGGGCACTGAAGCTTTCTTT | CASRRTGFKGTEAFF
TRBJ1-5 | - | - | 16 | TRBV1 | TGCACCAGCAGCCAGGGGCGCCCCGACCGCAATCAGCCCCAGCATTTT | CTSSQGRPDRNQPQHF
TRBJ1-5 | - | - | 14 | TRBV24-1 | TGTGCCACTAGCACCGGGATCGGCATCCAGCCCCAGCATTTT | CATSTGIGIQPQHF
TRBJ1-4 | - | - | 13 | TRBV12-3/TRBV12-4 | TGTGCCTCTGCGGGGGTGGAGAATGAAAAACTGTTTTTT | CASAGVENEKLFF
TRBJ2-7 | - | - | 14 | TRBV5-4 | TGTGCCAGCAGCCCAGACACGAACGCCTACGAGCAGTACTTC | CASSPDTNAYEQYF
TRBJ1-2 | - | - | 12 | TRBV6-6 | TGTGCCAGCAGTTATGAGGGAGATGGCTACACCTTC | CASSYEGDGYTF
TRBJ1-2 | TRBD1 | - | 14 | TRBV5-5 | TGTGCCAGCAGCTTCGACAGGGGCAACTATGGCTACACCTTC | CASSFDRGNYGYTF
TRBJ2-1 | TRBD2 | - | 14 | TRBV10-1 | TGCGCCACCAAAGGGACTAGCGGGAGCAATGAGCAGTTCTTC | CATKGTSGSNEQFF
TRBJ1-1 | - | - | 14 | TRBV7-9 | TGTGCCAGCAGCTTAAGGGCCGGTACAGGAGAAGCTTTCTTT | CASSLRAGTGEAFF
TRBJ2-4 | TRBD2 | - | 15 | TRBV6-2/TRBV6-3 | TGTGCCAGCAGTTTCCAGCGGGAGAGAAGAAACATTCAGTACTTC | CASSFQRERRNIQYF
TRBJ1-5 | - | - | 14 | TRBV2 | TGTGCCAGCAGTGAAGCGCGCGGGAATCAGCCCCAGCATTTT | CASSEARGNQPQHF
TRBJ1-1 | - | - | 15 | TRBV10-3 | TGTGCCACCATCAAAAGCTCAGGGGTGAACACTGAAGCTTTCTTT | CATIKSSGVNTEAFF
TRBJ2-1 | - | - | 12 | TRBV6-5 | TGTGCCACCAGAGGACAGTACAATGAGCAGTTCTTC | CATRGQYNEQFF
TRBJ2-2 | TRBD1 | - | 16 | TRBV18 | TGTGCCAGCTCACTCACCACAGGGGGTTCCACCGGGGAGCTGTTTTTT | CASSLTTGGSTGELFF
TRBJ1-1 | - | - | 13 | TRBV29-1 | TGCAGCGTTGAGGCGGGTTGGAGCACTGAAGCTTTCTTT | CSVEAGWSTEAFF
TRBJ1-4 | - | - | 13 | TRBV27 | TGTGCCAGCCACTATTCAACTAATGAAAAACTGTTTTTT | CASHYSTNEKLFF
TRBJ2-5 | TRBD1 | - | 14 | TRBV5-1 | TGCGCCAGCAGCTTACAGGGGGTTGAAGAGACCCAGTACTTC | CASSLQGVEETQYF
TRBJ2-3 | - | - | 15 | TRBV9 | TGTGCCAGCAGCGCGTCAGGGTTCCGCACAGATACGCAGTATTTT | CASSASGFRTDTQYF
TRBJ1-5 | - | - | 15 | TRBV2 | TGTGCCAGCAGTGAATTTTCCCAGCGGGGTCAGCCCCAGCATTTT | CASSEFSQRGQPQHF
TRBJ1-2 | - | - | 13 | TRBV6-5 | TGTGCCAGCAGCCAGGGTACCGGCTATGGCTACACCTTC | CASSQGTGYGYTF